This T cell receptor (beta chain) was identified during a study of shared clonotypes between healthy human individuals. Using immunoSEQ multiplex PCR, the repertoire was profiled, and TCRdb retains in-frame clones only, with some absent. The sample includes approximately 500,000 clones, around 73% of them seen just once. Germline V CDR1 and CDR2: MNHNS, SASEGT. The CDR3 covers 14 residues. Trimming left V 4 bases short and J 2 bases short, with 11 bases between. The V and J genes are TRBV6-1 and TRBJ2-5; tentative D call: TRBD1 (6 bases). The receptor's source is a middle-aged woman in good health. Some clones in this sample may be carry-over from other donors' samples. The sample taken for sequencing was PBMCs. The CDR3, as DNA: TGTGCCAGCAGTGTCTACAGGGATCAAGAGACCCAGTACTTC. Amino acids: CASSVYRDQETQYF.